The 11 T cell receptor beta chains below come from one sample, sequenced in a study of cytomegalovirus exposure and HLA in healthy donors. The primer mix had 60 Vbeta and 13 Jbeta primers. Assay: immunoSEQ multiplex PCR; the TCRdb copy retains only in-frame clones and omits some. The table has around 100,000 clones, roughly 69% seen once. Sequenced input: PBMCs. These receptor sequences come from a man aged 25 to 40 in good health and CMV-seropositive.

This clone was picked up a small number of times. The chain is built from TRBV6-1 and TRBJ1-1; weak D call: TRBD1 (6 bases). Germline V gene lookup returns CDR1 MNHNS and CDR2 SASEGT. There are 14 residues in the CDR3. Trimming took off 10 bases at V and 5 bases at J, with 20 bases between the two ends. CDR3 coding DNA: TGTGCCACACAAACAGGGAAGATTGTGACTGAAGCTTTCTTT. This translates into CATQTGKIVTEAFF.

J is TRBJ2-7 and V is TRBV7-8; TRBD1 agrees at 9 bases. The J segment lost 4 bases and the V segment lost 3 bases, leaving 13 bases of the junction unmatched. The germline V gene has CDR1 SGHVS and CDR2 FQNEAQ. This CDR3 has 17 residues. CDR3 bases: TGTGCCAGCAGCTTTATATCCGCCGGGACAGGGAGATACGAGCAGTACTTC. Its protein product is CASSFISAGTGRYEQYF. The full variable domain, rest sourced from reference TRBV7-8 and TRBJ2-7, is GAGVSQSPRYKVAKRGQDVALRCDPISGHVSLFWYQQALGQGPEFLTYFQNEAQLDKSGLPSDRFFAERPEGSVSTLKIQRTQQEDSAVYLCASSFISAGTGRYEQYFGPGTRLTVT.

The CDR3 sequence is CSVLRGQETQYF. Written as DNA, the CDR3 is TGCAGCGTTCTCCGGGGACAAGAGACCCAGTACTTC. This chain uses TRBV29-1 with TRBJ2-5; D is perhaps TRBD2 (5 bases). Germline CDR1 reads SQVTM; CDR2 reads ANQGSEA. The length of the CDR3 is 12 residues. Trimming took off 5 bases at V and 2 bases at J, with 9 bases between the two ends.

The chain joins TRBV5-1 to TRBJ2-7, with D possibly TRBD2 on 5 matching bases. CDR3 length: 13 residues. Germline V CDR1 and CDR2: SGHRS, YFSETQ. Trimming removed 0 bases from V and 7 bases from J, with 11 bases in between. CDR3 loop: CASSLGLAGEQYF. For the CDR3, the DNA is TGCGCCAGCAGCTTGGGTCTAGCTGGGGAGCAGTACTTC.

In this sample, this clone turned up once. V usage is TRBV9 and J usage is TRBJ2-1; 9 nucleotides line up with TRBD1. The CDR3 spans 15 residues. The V gene's germline CDR1 is SGDLS and CDR2 YYNGEE. Trimming removed 0 bases from V and 10 bases from J; junction bases left unmatched: 8. CDR3 residues: CASSVAGQGNREQFF. For the CDR3, the DNA is TGTGCCAGCAGCGTAGCCGGACAGGGGAATAGGGAGCAGTTCTTC.

V gene TRBV4-1 combines with J gene TRBJ2-7, with D possibly matching TRBD2 (5 bases). With 4 bases removed from V and 0 bases from J, the gap between germline ends came to 13 bases. Per germline, CDR1 MGHRA and CDR2 YSYEKL. This CDR3 spans 15 amino acids. In DNA, the CDR3 is TGCGCCAGCAGCCGCACGCTAGGGAGCTCCTACGAGCAGTACTTC. It specifies CASSRTLGSSYEQYF.

Concerning this clone: At the DNA level, this CDR3 is encoded by other sequences in the same sample as well. The V call is TRBV5-1, the J call TRBJ2-3; D not resolved. The CDR3 runs 13 residues. V dropped 4 bases and J dropped 1 base, with 7 bases sitting between them. The germline V gene has CDR1 SGHRS and CDR2 YFSETQ. CDR3 residues: CASSGQGTDTQYF. In DNA, the CDR3 is TGCGCCAGCAGCGGGCAAGGCACAGATACGCAGTATTTT.

The CDR3 loop reads CASSIGSGTEAFF. The CDR3 DNA reads as TGTGCCAGTAGTATAGGTTCGGGTACTGAAGCTTTCTTT. The V gene is TRBV19, the J gene TRBJ1-1, with no clear D. The V end lost 1 base, the J end lost 5 bases, and 8 bases lay between the germline ends. The CDR3 runs 13 residues. Germline CDR1 LNHDA, CDR2 SQIVND (reference sequence).

This clone has only a few counts. V usage is TRBV11-1 and J usage is TRBJ2-7; TRBD1 matches at 8 bases. The germline CDR1 and CDR2 sequences are SGHAT and FQDESV (reference sequence). V was clipped by 5 bases and J by 6 bases; unmatched bases: 6. This CDR3 contains 13 residues. CDR3 in amino acids: CASSTGQVGEQYF. The CDR3 DNA sequence: TGTGCCAGCAGCACGGGACAGGTGGGCGAGCAGTACTTC.

The genes are TRBV29-1 and TRBJ1-6; TRBD1 agrees at 8 bases. CDR1 is SQVTM, CDR2 ANQGSEA, per germline. This CDR3 region has 13 residues. Trimming removed 6 bases from V and 9 bases from J; junction bases left unmatched: 7. CDR3 region: CSVIQGDGSPLHF. For the CDR3, the DNA is TGCAGCGTCATACAGGGGGACGGTTCACCCCTCCACTTT. Combining the CDR3 with reference TRBV29-1 and TRBJ1-6 gives the whole variable domain SAVISQKPSRDICQRGTSLTIQCQVDSQVTMMFWYRQQPGQSLTLIATANQGSEATYESGFVIDKFPISRPNLTFSTLTVSNMSPEDSSIYLCSVIQGDGSPLHFGNGTRLTVT.

The chain is built from TRBV5-1 and TRBJ1-1, with D maybe TRBD1 (6 bases). Trimming pared 6 bases from V and 1 base from J, leaving 10 bases between. The CDR3 covers 13 residues. Per the germline V gene, CDR1 is SGHRS and CDR2 is YFSETQ. CDR3 bases: TGCGCCAGCACTCCGGGACAGAACACTGAAGCTTTCTTT. Its protein is CASTPGQNTEAFF.